This T cell receptor beta chain was obtained from a study of OX40 agonist ivuxolimab in advanced cancers. Study overall: Patients were treated with intravenous ivuxolimab, dosed at 0.01 to 10 mg/kg and infused every 2 weeks. Dose-escalation cases comprised hepatocellular carcinoma, melanoma, renal cell or head and neck cancer.

Sequenced by immunoSEQ multiplex PCR; TCRdb stores in-frame clones only, minus some. Seen here are about 80,000 clones, roughly 87% observed once, and the top ten hold around 2%. Sampled blood was obtained at baseline, cycle 4 day 1, and cycle 7 day 1. The CDR3 has 15 residues. Trimming at V came to 5 bases and at J to 5 bases, leaving 6 bases not matched to a gene. From germline, CDR1 is MNHEY and CDR2 SVGAGI. Source: CD4+ or CD8+ T cells sorted from blood, taken in a trial of the OX40 agonist ivuxolimab. This sequence joins TRBV6-5 and TRBJ1-6, with 7 bases lining up with TRBD1. The TCR sequence derives from an adult with an advanced solid tumor such as melanoma, head and neck, liver or kidney cancer. The CDR3 nucleotides are TGTGCCAGCAGTCTCCGGGACAGCGATAATTCACCCCTCCACTTT. Protein sequence: CASSLRDSDNSPLHF.